The 21 T cell receptor beta chains below were found in one sample sequenced in a study of regulatory T cells in long-lasting Graves disease. Sequencing libraries for TCR beta were prepared with iRepertoire HTBI primers and Arm-PCR of CDR3 regions. MiXCR was run by TCRdb on the multiplex PCR reads, yielding one entry per CDR3 protein. The sample has some 560,000 distinct CDR3 sequences, 15% to 20% seen once. As to time point: newly diagnosed GD, antithyroid drugs for less than 3 months. PBMC-derived RNA was used for the TCR library. These data were also filed under a second study, of T cells in Graves' hyperthyroidism and ophthalmopathy.

The sample was peripheral blood mononuclear cells (PBMCs), taken at new diagnosis, from a patient treated with antithyroid drugs. These receptors originate from a woman aged 35-65 years with Graves disease.

Notes on this clonotype: Its ends do not fully match the called genes, so a read error is possible. In nucleotides, the CDR3 is TGTGCCAGCAGCTTAGACTGGATTTACGAAAAACTGCTTTTT. It yields the protein CASSLDWIYEKLLF. V and J are TRBV7-9 and TRBJ1-4, with unresolved D. This CDR3 has 14 amino acids. Germline-derived CDR1 and CDR2 are SEHNR and FQNEAQ (reference sequence).

In its sample, this clonotype was seen many times. The rearrangement links TRBV20-1 to TRBJ1-1, with D maybe TRBD1 (6 bases). V lost 6 bases and J 0 bases, leaving 11 bases between the germline ends. The germline gives CDR1 DFQATT, CDR2 SNEGSKA (reference sequence). This CDR3 is built from 13 residues. The CDR3, as DNA: TGCAGTGCACCGGGACACATGAACACTGAAGCTTTCTTT. It encodes CSAPGHMNTEAFF.

V and J are TRBV19 and TRBJ1-5, with no clear D. This CDR3 is 15 amino acids long. Looked up from germline, CDR1 is LNHDA and CDR2 is SQIVND (reference sequence). V was shortened by 2 bases and J by 3 bases, with 11 bases between the two germline ends. This chain's CDR3 is CASSIMSGDNQPQHF. In DNA form, the CDR3 reads TGTGCCAGTAGTATAATGTCCGGGGACAATCAGCCCCAGCATTTT.

The chain has TRBV9 and TRBJ1-2; D ambiguous. Trimming cost V 1 base and J 0 bases, with 10 bases left between them. This CDR3 is built from 15 residues. Germline V gene data show CDR1 as SGDLS and CDR2 as YYNGEE. The CDR3 nucleotides are TGTGCCAGCAGCGTACACCACAACCCTAACTATGGCTACACCTTC. This translates into CASSVHHNPNYGYTF. Using reference TRBV9 and TRBJ1-2 for the parts outside the CDR3, the full variable domain is DSGVTQTPKHLITATGQRVTLRCSPRSGDLSVYWYQQSLDQGLQFLIQYYNGEERAKGNILERFSAQQFPDLHSELNLSSLELGDSALYFCASSVHHNPNYGYTFGSGTRLTVV.

This clonotype was observed many times. V usage is TRBV12-3 or TRBV12-4 and J usage is TRBJ2-3, with D unresolved. This CDR3 is built from 15 residues. The V gene lost 8 bases and the J gene lost 0 bases, with 15 bases spanning the gap. CDR3 in DNA: TGTGCCAGCGCCGTCCTCACACGAAGCACAGATACGCAGTATTTT. This gives the protein CASAVLTRSTDTQYF.

This clonotype has more than one count but fewer than ten. J is TRBJ1-3 and V is TRBV27, with unresolved D. With 2 bases removed from V and 2 bases from J, the gap between germline ends came to 7 bases. Germline values: CDR1 MNHEY, CDR2 SMNVEV (reference sequence). The CDR3 covers 14 residues. CDR3 bases: TGTGCCAGCAGTTTAGGGATCCCTGGAAACACCATATATTTT. Its protein is CASSLGIPGNTIYF.

This clonotype occurred once. The chain has TRBV20-1 and TRBJ2-1; D not certain. The V gene's germline CDR1 is DFQATT and CDR2 SNEGSKA (reference sequence). Trimming pared 1 base from V and 0 bases from J, leaving 10 bases between. The CDR3 loop spans 15 amino acids. CDR3 amino acids: CSARVGRSSYNEQFF. The CDR3 coding sequence is TGCAGTGCTAGAGTGGGCAGGAGCTCCTACAATGAGCAGTTCTTC.

This rearrangement joins TRBV3-1 to TRBJ2-3, with no clear D. In germline, CDR1 is LGHDT, CDR2 YNNKEL (reference sequence). V lost 1 base, J lost 5 bases, and 10 bases lay in between. CDR3 length: 14 amino acids. CDR3 nucleotides: TGTGCCAGCAGCCAAGCTAGTCTCGTAGATACGCAGTATTTT. Translating it yields CASSQASLVDTQYF.

This clonotype was seen ten or more times. The chain employs TRBV12-3 or TRBV12-4 and TRBJ1-4; TRBD1 might be the D (6 bases). The ends were cut back, 5 bases at V and 7 bases at J, with 17 bases in the middle. The CDR3 runs to 15 residues. The CDR3, as DNA: TGTGCCAGCAGTCGACAGGTCGGGGTGGGTGAAAAACTGTTTTTT. Amino acid sequence: CASSRQVGVGEKLFF.

The table lists this clonotype with many counts. The chain combines TRBV2 with TRBJ1-1; the match to TRBD1 covers 8 bases. V shed 6 bases and J 1 base; nucleotides not matched to a gene: 4. In germline, CDR1 is SNHLY, CDR2 FYNNEI. The CDR3 runs to 14 residues. CDR3 loop: CASRGDRTNTEAFF. The CDR3 nucleotides are TGTGCCAGCAGGGGGGACAGGACGAACACTGAAGCTTTCTTT.

This clonotype was seen many times. The genes are TRBV3-1 and TRBJ1-1; D remains ambiguous. This CDR3 is built from 14 residues. Germline V gene sequence: CDR1 LGHDT, CDR2 YNNKEL (reference sequence). Trimming left V 1 base short and J 3 bases short, with 9 bases between. In nucleotides, the CDR3 is TGTGCCAGCAGCCAAGTGTATGACGACACTGAAGCTTTCTTT. Encoded protein: CASSQVYDDTEAFF.

This clonotype was seen a handful of times. V gene TRBV5-1 combines with J gene TRBJ1-1; TRBD1 matches 10 bases. V trimming: 7 bases; J trimming: 5 bases; junction bases outside the gene matches: 11. The CDR3 is 15 residues long. The germline V gene has CDR1 SGHRS and CDR2 YFSETQ. CDR3 sequence reads: CASRGQGEGKTEAFF. DNA for the CDR3: TGCGCCAGCCGTGGACAGGGGGAAGGTAAAACTGAAGCTTTCTTT.

There are many counts of this clonotype. The chain combines TRBV30 with TRBJ1-2; D gene uncertain. The germline V gene has CDR1 GTSNPN and CDR2 SVGIG (reference sequence). The CDR3 runs 12 residues. Trimming shortened V by 2 bases and J by 4 bases, and 8 bases separated the two germline ends. CDR3 nucleotides: TGTGCCTGGAGTCTAACGAGCTATGGCTACACCTTC. Translating gives CAWSLTSYGYTF.

The sample holds many counts of this clonotype. This chain uses TRBV7-9 with TRBJ1-2; TRBD1 aligns across 7 bases. V lost 4 bases, J lost 4 bases, and 12 bases stayed unmatched. The CDR3 runs to 16 residues. Germline CDR1 reads SEHNR; CDR2 reads FQNEAQ (reference sequence). The DNA of the CDR3 is TGTGCCAGCAGCTCCCCGGGACAGACGATCGTCTATGGCTACACCTTC. Its protein is CASSSPGQTIVYGYTF.

The chain couples TRBV9 to TRBJ1-4; D gene ambiguous. The CDR3 sequence is 12 residues long. Germline values: CDR1 SGDLS, CDR2 YYNGEE. Trimming pared 3 bases from V and 6 bases from J, leaving 6 bases between. The CDR3 reads CASSGVDEKLFF. CDR3 DNA sequence: TGTGCCAGCAGCGGCGTGGATGAAAAACTGTTTTTT.

The chain has TRBV14 and TRBJ1-3; D gene ambiguous. This CDR3 is 12 amino acids long. Germline-derived CDR1 and CDR2 are SGHDN and FVKESK. The V end was cut by 5 bases, the J end by 3 bases, with 5 bases between. Here the CDR3 DNA reads TGTGCCAGCAGCTCTATTGGAAACACCATATATTTT. Encoded protein: CASSSIGNTIYF.

This clonotype was detected ten times or more. V is TRBV11-2 and J is TRBJ1-1; 10 nucleotides agree with TRBD1. J lost 2 bases, V lost 6 bases, and 6 bases had no gene match. Germline CDR1 and CDR2: SGHAT and FQNNGV. The length of the CDR3 is 15 residues. CDR3 region: CASSWDRGGNTEAFF. For the CDR3, the DNA is TGTGCCAGCAGTTGGGACAGGGGAGGTAACACTGAAGCTTTCTTT.

Points on this clonotype: A far larger clone is only one base removed, so a read error is likely. The chain joins TRBV7-9 to TRBJ2-5, with a possible D match to TRBD2 (5 bases). This CDR3 has 13 amino acids. Germline CDR1 is SEHNR and CDR2 is FQNEAQ (reference sequence). The CDR3 region has the DNA TGTGTCAGCAGCTTCGAGGGATTCGAGACCCAGTACTTC. Its protein is CVSSFEGFETQYF.

This clonotype was found a few times. This rearrangement joins TRBV27 to TRBJ1-2, with a weak D call TRBD1 (5 bases). The germline V gene has CDR1 MNHEY and CDR2 SMNVEV (reference sequence). The CDR3 length is 15 residues. V shed 6 bases and J shed 8 bases, with 22 bases lying between them. The CDR3 loop is CASSPGGSYLKGYTF. The CDR3 DNA reads as TGTGCCAGCAGCCCGGGGGGGAGTTATTTAAAAGGCTACACCTTC.

Of note for this clonotype: At one end the junction does not follow the germline gene, possibly because of a read error. The chain recombines TRBV6-9 with TRBJ2-7; D might be TRBD2 (7 bases). This CDR3 has 15 amino acids. The germline V gene has CDR1 MNHGY and CDR2 SVAAGI. The CDR3 loop reads CASSYSSGTSCEQYF. The DNA of the CDR3 is TGTGCCAGCAGTTACTCCAGCGGGACATCCTGCGAGCAGTACTTC.

This clonotype has just a few counts. The J gene is TRBJ1-4, the V gene TRBV7-9; D gene ambiguous. With 2 bases removed from V and 0 bases from J, the gap between germline ends came to 4 bases. Per the germline V gene, CDR1 is SEHNR and CDR2 is FQNEAQ (reference sequence). The CDR3 runs to 14 residues. The CDR3 loop reads CASSLFTTNEKLFF. The CDR3 DNA reads TGTGCCAGCAGCTTATTTACAACTAATGAAAAACTGTTTTTT.